Reported below is one T cell receptor (beta chain). Its target is not known. Patients chosen for sequencing had CD8+CD57+ cells that had expanded, as shown by flow cytometry. Trimming took off 2 bases at V and 2 bases at J, with 13 bases between the two ends. There are 15 residues in the CDR3. In germline, CDR1 is ENHRY, CDR2 SYGVKD. These data belong to a study of CD8+CD57+ T cells in acquired aplastic anemia. Overall study: Across the sorted CD4+ and CD8+ cells, DNA amounts averaged 3.2 ug.

The use of genomic DNA as template underpinned the TCR beta VDJ and CDR3 profiling. MiXCR was run by TCRdb on the reads, yielding one entry per CDR3 protein. The sample has hundreds of thousands of distinct CDR3 sequences, around a third seen once; the top ten hold 0.82%. Study outcomes and limitations: Patients showed no significant difference from controls in CD8+ Simpson's diversity.

Sequencing was performed on sorted CD4+, CD8+, or CD8+CD57+ T cells (not recorded which) from PBMCs. This TCR was recovered from a human donor with aplastic anemia. The V gene is TRBV10-3, the J gene TRBJ2-7; TRBD1 might be the D (6 bases). The CDR3 protein is CAISEIQGLTYEQYF. DNA for the CDR3: TGTGCCATCAGTGAGATACAGGGCTTAACCTACGAGCAGTACTTC.